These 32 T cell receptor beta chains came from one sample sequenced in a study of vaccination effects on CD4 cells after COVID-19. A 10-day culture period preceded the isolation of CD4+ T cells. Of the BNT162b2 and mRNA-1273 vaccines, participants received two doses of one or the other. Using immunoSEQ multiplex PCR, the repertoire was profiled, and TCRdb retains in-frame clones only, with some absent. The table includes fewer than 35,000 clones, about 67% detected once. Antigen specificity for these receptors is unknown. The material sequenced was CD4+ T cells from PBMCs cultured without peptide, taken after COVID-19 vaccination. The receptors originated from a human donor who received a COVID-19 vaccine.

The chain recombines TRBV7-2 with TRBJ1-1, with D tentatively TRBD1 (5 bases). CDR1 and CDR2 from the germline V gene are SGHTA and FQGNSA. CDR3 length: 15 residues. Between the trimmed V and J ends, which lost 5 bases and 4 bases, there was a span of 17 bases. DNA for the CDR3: TGTGCCAGCAGCCCGCCGGGACTAGCGGCCACTGAAGCTTTCTTT. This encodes CASSPPGLAATEAFF.

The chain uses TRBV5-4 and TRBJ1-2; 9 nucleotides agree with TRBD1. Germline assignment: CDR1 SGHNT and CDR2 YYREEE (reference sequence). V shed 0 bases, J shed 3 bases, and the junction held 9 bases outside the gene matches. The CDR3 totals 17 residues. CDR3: CASSLGVITGGDYGYTF. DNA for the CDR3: TGTGCCAGCAGCTTGGGGGTGATTACAGGGGGCGACTATGGCTACACCTTC.

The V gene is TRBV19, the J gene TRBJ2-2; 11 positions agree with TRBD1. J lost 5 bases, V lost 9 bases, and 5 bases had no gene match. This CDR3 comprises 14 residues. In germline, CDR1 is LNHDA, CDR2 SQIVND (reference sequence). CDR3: CASTRDRGTGELFF. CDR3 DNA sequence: TGTGCCAGCACCCGGGACAGGGGGACCGGGGAGCTGTTTTTT.

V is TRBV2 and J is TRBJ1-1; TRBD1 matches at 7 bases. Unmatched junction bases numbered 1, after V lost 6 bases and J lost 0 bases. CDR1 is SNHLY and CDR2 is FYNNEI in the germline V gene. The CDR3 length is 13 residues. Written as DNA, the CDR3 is TGTGCCAGCAGAGGGACAGTGAACACTGAAGCTTTCTTT. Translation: CASRGTVNTEAFF. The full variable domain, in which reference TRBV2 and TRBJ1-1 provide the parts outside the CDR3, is EPEVTQTPSHQVTQMGQEVILRCVPISNHLYFYWYRQILGQKVEFLVSFYNNEISEKSEIFDDQFSVERPDGSNFTLKIRSTKLEDSAMYFCASRGTVNTEAFFGQGTRLTVV.

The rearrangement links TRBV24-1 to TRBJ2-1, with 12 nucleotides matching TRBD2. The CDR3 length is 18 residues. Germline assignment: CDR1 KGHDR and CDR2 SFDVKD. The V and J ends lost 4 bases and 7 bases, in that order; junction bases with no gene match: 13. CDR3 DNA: TGTGCCACCAGTGACCCCCGACTAGCGGGAGTTTGGGGGAATGAGCAGTTCTTC. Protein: CATSDPRLAGVWGNEQFF.

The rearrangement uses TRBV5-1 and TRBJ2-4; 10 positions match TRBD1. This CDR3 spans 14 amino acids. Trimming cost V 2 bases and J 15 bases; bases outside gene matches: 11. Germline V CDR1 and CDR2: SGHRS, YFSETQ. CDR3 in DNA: TGCGCCAGCAGCTTACGTATGGACAGGGGGGTAAGGTACTTC. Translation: CASSLRMDRGVRYF.

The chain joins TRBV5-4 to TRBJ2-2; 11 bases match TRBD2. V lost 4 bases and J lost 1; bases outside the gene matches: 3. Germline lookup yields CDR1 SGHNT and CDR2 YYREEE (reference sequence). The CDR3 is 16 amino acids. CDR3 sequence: CASSRGLAGNTGELFF. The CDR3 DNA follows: TGTGCCAGCAGCCGAGGACTAGCGGGGAACACCGGGGAGCTGTTTTTT.

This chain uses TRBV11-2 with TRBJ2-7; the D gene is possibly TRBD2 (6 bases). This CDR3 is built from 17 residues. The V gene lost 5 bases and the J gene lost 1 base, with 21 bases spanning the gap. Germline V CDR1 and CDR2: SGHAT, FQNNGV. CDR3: CASSVTYGSGFSYEQYF. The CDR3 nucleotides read TGTGCCAGCAGCGTGACCTATGGCAGCGGGTTTTCCTACGAGCAGTACTTC.

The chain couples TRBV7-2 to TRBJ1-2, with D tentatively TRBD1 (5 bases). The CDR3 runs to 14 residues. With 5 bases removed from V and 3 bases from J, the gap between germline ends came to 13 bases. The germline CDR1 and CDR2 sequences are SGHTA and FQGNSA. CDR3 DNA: TGTGCCAGCAGCCCCCAGGGTGGGGACTATGGCTACACCTTC. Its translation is CASSPQGGDYGYTF.

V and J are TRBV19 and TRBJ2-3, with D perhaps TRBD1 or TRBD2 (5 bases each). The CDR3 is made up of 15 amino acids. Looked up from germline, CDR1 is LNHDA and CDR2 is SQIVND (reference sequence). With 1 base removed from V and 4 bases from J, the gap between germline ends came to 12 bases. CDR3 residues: CASSIGNGASDTQYF. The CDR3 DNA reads TGTGCCAGTAGTATAGGAAACGGGGCGTCAGATACGCAGTATTTT.

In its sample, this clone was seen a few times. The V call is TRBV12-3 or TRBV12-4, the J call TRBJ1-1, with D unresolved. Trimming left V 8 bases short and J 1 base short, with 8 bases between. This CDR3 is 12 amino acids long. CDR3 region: CASFRGNTEAFF. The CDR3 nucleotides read TGTGCCAGCTTCAGAGGGAACACTGAAGCTTTCTTT.

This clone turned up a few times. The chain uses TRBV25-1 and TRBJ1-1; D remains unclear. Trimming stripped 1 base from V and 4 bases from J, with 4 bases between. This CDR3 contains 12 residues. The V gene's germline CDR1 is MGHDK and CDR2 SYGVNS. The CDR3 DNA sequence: TGTGCCAGCAGTGAATTTGCCACTGAAGCTTTCTTT. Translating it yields CASSEFATEAFF. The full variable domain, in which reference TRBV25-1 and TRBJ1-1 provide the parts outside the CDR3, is EADIYQTPRYLVIGTGKKITLECSQTMGHDKMYWYQQDPGMELHLIHYSYGVNSTEKGDLSSESTVSRIRTEHFPLTLESARPSHTSQYLCASSEFATEAFFGQGTRLTVV.

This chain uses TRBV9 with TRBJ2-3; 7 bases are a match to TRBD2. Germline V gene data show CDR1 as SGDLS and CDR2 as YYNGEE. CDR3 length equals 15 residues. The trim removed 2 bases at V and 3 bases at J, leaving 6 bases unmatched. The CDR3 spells CASSVGGLMTDTQYF. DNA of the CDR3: TGTGCCAGCAGCGTGGGGGGGTTGATGACAGATACGCAGTATTTT.

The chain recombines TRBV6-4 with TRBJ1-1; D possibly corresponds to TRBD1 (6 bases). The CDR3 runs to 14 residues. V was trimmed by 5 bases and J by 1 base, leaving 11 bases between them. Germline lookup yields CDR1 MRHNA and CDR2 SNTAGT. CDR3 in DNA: TGTGCCAGCAGTCCACAGGGCAGGAACACTGAAGCTTTCTTT. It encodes CASSPQGRNTEAFF.

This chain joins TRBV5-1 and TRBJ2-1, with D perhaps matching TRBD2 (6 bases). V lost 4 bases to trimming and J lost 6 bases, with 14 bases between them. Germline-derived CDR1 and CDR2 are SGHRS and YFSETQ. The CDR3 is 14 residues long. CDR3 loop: CASSQPTSPNEQFF. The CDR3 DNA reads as TGCGCCAGCAGCCAACCCACTAGCCCCAATGAGCAGTTCTTC.

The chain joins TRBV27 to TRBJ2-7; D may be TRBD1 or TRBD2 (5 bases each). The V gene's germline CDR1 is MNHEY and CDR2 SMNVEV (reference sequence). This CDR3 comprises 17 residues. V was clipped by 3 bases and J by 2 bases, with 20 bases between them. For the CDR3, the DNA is TGTGCCAGCAGTTTTTGGTCCGGGCAGGGAGTAGCCTACGAGCAGTACTTC. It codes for CASSFWSGQGVAYEQYF.

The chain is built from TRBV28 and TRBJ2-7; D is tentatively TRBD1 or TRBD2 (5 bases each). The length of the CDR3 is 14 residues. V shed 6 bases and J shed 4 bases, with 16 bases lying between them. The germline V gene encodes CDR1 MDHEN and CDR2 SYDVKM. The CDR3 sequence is CASSPIGALYEQYF. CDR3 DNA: TGTGCCAGCAGCCCCATCGGGGCGCTTTACGAGCAGTACTTC.

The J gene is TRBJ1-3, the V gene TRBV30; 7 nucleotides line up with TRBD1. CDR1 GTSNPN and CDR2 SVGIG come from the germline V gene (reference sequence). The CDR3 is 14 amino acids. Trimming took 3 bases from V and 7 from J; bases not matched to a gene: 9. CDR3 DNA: TGTGCCTGGAGCCCGCCGGGACAGTTCAACACCATATATTTT. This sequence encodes CAWSPPGQFNTIYF.

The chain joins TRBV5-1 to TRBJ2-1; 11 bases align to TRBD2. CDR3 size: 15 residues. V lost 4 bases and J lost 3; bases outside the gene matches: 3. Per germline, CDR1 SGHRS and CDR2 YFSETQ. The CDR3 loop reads CASSLLAGDYNEQFF. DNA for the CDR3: TGCGCCAGCAGCCTACTAGCGGGAGACTACAATGAGCAGTTCTTC.

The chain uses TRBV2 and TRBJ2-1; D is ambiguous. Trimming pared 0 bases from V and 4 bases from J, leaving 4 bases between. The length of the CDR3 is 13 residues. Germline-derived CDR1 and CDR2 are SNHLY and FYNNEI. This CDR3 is CASSEASYNEQFF. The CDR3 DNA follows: TGTGCCAGCAGTGAAGCCTCTTACAATGAGCAGTTCTTC. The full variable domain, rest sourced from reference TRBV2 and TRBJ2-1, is EPEVTQTPSHQVTQMGQEVILRCVPISNHLYFYWYRQILGQKVEFLVSFYNNEISEKSEIFDDQFSVERPDGSNFTLKIRSTKLEDSAMYFCASSEASYNEQFFGPGTRLTVL.

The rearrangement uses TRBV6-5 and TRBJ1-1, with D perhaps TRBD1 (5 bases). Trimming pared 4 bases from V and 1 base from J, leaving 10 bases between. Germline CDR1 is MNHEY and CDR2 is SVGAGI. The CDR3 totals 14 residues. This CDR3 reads CASSSGHPNTEAFF. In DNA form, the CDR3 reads TGTGCCAGCAGTTCAGGACACCCGAACACTGAAGCTTTCTTT.

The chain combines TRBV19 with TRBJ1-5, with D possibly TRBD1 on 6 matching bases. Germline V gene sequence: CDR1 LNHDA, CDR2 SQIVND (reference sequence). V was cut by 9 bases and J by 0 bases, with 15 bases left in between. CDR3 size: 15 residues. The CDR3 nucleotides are TGTGCCAGCTGGGATACAGGGCTTAGCAATCAGCCCCAGCATTTT. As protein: CASWDTGLSNQPQHF. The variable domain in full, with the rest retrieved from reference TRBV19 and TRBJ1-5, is DGGITQSPKYLFRKEGQNVTLSCEQNLNHDAMYWYRQDPGQGLRLIYYSQIVNDFQKGDIAEGYSVSREKKESFPLTVTSAQKNPTAFYLCASWDTGLSNQPQHFGDGTRLSIL.

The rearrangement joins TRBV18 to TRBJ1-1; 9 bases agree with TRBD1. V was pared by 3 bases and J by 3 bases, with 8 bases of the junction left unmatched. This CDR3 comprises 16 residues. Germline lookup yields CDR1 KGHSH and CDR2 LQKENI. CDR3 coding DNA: TGTGCCAGCTCACCCGAAGACAGGGGGTATTACACTGAAGCTTTCTTT. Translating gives CASSPEDRGYYTEAFF.

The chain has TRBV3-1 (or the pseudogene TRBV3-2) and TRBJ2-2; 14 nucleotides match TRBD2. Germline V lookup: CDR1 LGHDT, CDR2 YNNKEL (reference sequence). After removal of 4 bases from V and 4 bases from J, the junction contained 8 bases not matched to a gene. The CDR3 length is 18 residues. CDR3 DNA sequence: TGTGCCAGCAGCCGACCGGGACTAGCGGGGGTGAGCACCGGGGAGCTGTTTTTT. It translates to CASSRPGLAGVSTGELFF.

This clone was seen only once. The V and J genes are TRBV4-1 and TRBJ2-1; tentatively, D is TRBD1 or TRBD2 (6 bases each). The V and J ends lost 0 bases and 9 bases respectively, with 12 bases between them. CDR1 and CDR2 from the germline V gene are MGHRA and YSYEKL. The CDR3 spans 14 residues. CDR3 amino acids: CASSQEGGLAEQFF. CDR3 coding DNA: TGCGCCAGCAGCCAAGAAGGGGGGCTTGCTGAGCAGTTCTTC.

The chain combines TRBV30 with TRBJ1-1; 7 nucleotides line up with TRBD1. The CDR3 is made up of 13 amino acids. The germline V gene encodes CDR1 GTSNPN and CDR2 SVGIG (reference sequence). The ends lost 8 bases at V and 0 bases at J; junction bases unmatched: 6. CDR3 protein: CAGKGQMNTEAFF. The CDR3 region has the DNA TGTGCCGGTAAGGGACAGATGAACACTGAAGCTTTCTTT.

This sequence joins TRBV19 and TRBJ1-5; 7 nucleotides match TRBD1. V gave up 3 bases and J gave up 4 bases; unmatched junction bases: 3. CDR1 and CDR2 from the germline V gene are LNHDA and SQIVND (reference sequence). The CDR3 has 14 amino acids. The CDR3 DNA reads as TGTGCCAGTAGTATCTCAGGGGGGAATCAGCCCCAGCATTTT. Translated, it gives CASSISGGNQPQHF.

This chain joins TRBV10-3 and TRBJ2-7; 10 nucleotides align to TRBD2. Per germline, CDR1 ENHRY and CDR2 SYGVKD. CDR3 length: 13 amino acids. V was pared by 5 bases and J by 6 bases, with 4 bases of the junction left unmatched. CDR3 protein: CAISLAGEGEQYF. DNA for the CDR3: TGTGCCATCAGTCTAGCGGGAGAAGGCGAGCAGTACTTC.

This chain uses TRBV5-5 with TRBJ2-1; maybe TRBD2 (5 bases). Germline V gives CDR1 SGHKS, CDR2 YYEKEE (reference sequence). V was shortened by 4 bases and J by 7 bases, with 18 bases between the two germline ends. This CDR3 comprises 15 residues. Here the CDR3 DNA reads TGTGCCAGCAGCCCACTCGGCCGGACTGCGAATGAGCAGTTCTTC. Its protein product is CASSPLGRTANEQFF.

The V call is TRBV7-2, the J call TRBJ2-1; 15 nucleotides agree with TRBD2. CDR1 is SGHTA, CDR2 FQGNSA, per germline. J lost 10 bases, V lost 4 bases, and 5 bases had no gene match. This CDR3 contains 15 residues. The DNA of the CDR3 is TGTGCCAGCAGCTCGGGACTAGCGGGGGGAGGGGAGCAGTTCTTC. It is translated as CASSSGLAGGGEQFF.

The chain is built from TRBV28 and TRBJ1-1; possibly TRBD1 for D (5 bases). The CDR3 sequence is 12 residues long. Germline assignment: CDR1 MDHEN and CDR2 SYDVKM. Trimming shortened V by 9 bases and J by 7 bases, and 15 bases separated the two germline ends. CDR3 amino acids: CASHRDVFEAFF. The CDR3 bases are TGTGCCAGTCACCGGGACGTCTTTGAAGCTTTCTTT.

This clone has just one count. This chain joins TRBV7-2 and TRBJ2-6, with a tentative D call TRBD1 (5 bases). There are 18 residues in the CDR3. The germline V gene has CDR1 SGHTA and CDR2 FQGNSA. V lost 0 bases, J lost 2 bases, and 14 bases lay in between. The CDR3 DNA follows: TGTGCCAGCAGCTTAGCGCTAAGGGGAAGGACTGGGGCCAACGTCCTGACTTTC. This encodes CASSLALRGRTGANVLTF.